The 29 T cell receptor beta chains in this list originate from one sample, sequenced in a study of cytomegalovirus exposure and HLA in healthy donors. The study ran its PCR with 60 Vbeta and 13 Jbeta primers. Sequenced by immunoSEQ multiplex PCR; TCRdb stores in-frame clones only, minus some. The data show a few hundred thousand clones, about 80% seen once. The sequencing sample was made of PBMCs. The receptors stem from a woman in her sixties in good health and CMV-seropositive.

The chain carries TRBV6-4 and TRBJ2-1, with TRBD2 identical over 16 bases. This CDR3 is built from 16 residues. The germline V gene has CDR1 MRHNA and CDR2 SNTAGT. The V gene end was trimmed by 4 bases and the J gene end by 9 bases; junction bases not matched to a gene: 6. CDR3 nucleotide sequence: TGTGCCAGCAGTGCCCTGGGACTAGCGGGAGGGATTGAGCAGTTCTTC. Protein product: CASSALGLAGGIEQFF.

The chain is built from TRBV5-1 and TRBJ1-3, with D uncertain. Germline loops: CDR1 SGHRS, CDR2 YFSETQ. V was cut by 0 bases and J by 2 bases, with 3 bases left in between. The CDR3 is 13 residues long. For the CDR3, the DNA is TGCGCCAGCAGCTTGGTAACTGGAAACACCATATATTTT. Its translation is CASSLVTGNTIYF.

This clone turned up a few times. The rearrangement joins TRBV9 to TRBJ2-7, with no clear D. V lost 4 bases to trimming and J lost 1 base, with 9 bases between them. The germline V gene encodes CDR1 SGDLS and CDR2 YYNGEE. CDR3 size: 13 residues. Written as DNA, the CDR3 is TGTGCCAGCAGCACCTCAGGATCCTACGAGCAGTACTTC. It codes for CASSTSGSYEQYF.

V gene TRBV5-3 combines with J gene TRBJ2-1; TRBD2 is a possible D gene (7 bases). TRBV5-3 is filed as an ORF, its function uncertain. This CDR3 spans 16 amino acids. V was shortened by 1 base and J by 8 bases, with 19 bases between the two germline ends. CDR3: CARSLRGGGSLDEQFF. DNA of the CDR3: TGTGCCAGAAGCTTGCGCGGGGGCGGGAGTCTCGATGAGCAGTTCTTC.

This chain connects TRBV29-1 to TRBJ1-1; TRBD1 might be the D (5 bases). The V gene lost 4 bases and the J gene lost 3 bases, with 12 bases spanning the gap. The CDR3 sequence is 13 residues long. Germline V CDR1 and CDR2: SQVTM, ANQGSEA. DNA of the CDR3: TGCAGCGTTGGGCCGGGGGGACACACTGAAGCTTTCTTT. Its translation is CSVGPGGHTEAFF.

The chain couples TRBV21-1 to TRBJ1-1. TRBV21-1 is a known pseudogene. The CDR3 is 17 residues long. For the CDR3, the DNA is TGTGCCAGCAGCAAAGGAACGACGGGGGATCGGAACACTGAAGCTTTCTTT. Encoded protein: CASSKGTTGDRNTEAFF.

There are a few counts of this clone. CDR3 DNA: TGTGCCAGCAGCCCCACCCGCGGGACAGGGGGCTCTGGAAACACCATATATTTT. Its translation is CASSPTRGTGGSGNTIYF. This chain joins TRBV4-2 and TRBJ1-3, with 11 bases identical to TRBD1. From germline, CDR1 is LGHNA and CDR2 YNFKEQ. V trimming: 4 bases; J trimming: 0 bases; junction bases outside the gene matches: 8. This CDR3 contains 18 residues.

This clone was observed a single time. The chain combines TRBV9 with TRBJ1-3; D is uncertain. The CDR3 runs to 14 residues. Germline V lookup: CDR1 SGDLS, CDR2 YYNGEE. Deletions cut 3 bases from V and 0 bases from J, with 7 bases between. The CDR3 protein is CASSAADSGNTIYF. The CDR3 DNA follows: TGTGCCAGCAGCGCAGCGGACTCTGGAAACACCATATATTTT.

This sequence joins TRBV6-5 and TRBJ2-1, with 7 bases matching TRBD1. The CDR3 covers 16 residues. Germline loops: CDR1 MNHEY, CDR2 SVGAGI. V lost 2 bases to trimming and J lost 5 bases; unmatched junction nucleotides: 9. The CDR3 region is CASSYGAGGRNNEQFF. DNA of the CDR3: TGTGCCAGCAGTTACGGCGCAGGGGGACGCAACAATGAGCAGTTCTTC.

The genes are TRBV5-1 and TRBJ2-1; 9 bases are a match to TRBD1. The CDR3 has 12 residues. V lost 8 bases and J lost 9; bases outside the gene matches: 6. Germline CDR1 SGHRS, CDR2 YFSETQ. CDR3 amino acids: CASRTGDREQFF. CDR3 nucleotides: TGCGCCAGTCGGACAGGGGACCGTGAGCAGTTCTTC.

CDR3 sequence: CASSHPYPGRGLSCLAEAFF. CDR3 DNA sequence: TGCGCCAGCAGTCACCCTTATCCGGGCAGGGGGCTGAGTTGTCTAGCTGAAGCTTTCTTT. J is TRBJ1-1 and V is TRBV23-1; 8 bases are shared with TRBD1. TRBV23-1 is noted as an ORF with a role that remains uncertain. The junction had 24 bases not matched to a gene; V was cut back by 3 bases and J by 6 bases. This CDR3 comprises 20 residues.

This clone was seen only once. The chain couples TRBV6-5 to TRBJ2-3; 8 nucleotides line up with TRBD2. V lost 5 bases to trimming and J lost 4 bases; unmatched junction nucleotides: 8. The germline V gene has CDR1 MNHEY and CDR2 SVGAGI. CDR3 length: 15 amino acids. CDR3 nucleotide sequence: TGTGCCAGCAGTGGAGGGACTAGAGTTTCAGATACGCAGTATTTT. Its protein product is CASSGGTRVSDTQYF.

The chain has TRBV2 and TRBJ2-1; 7 nucleotides line up with TRBD2. Germline V lookup: CDR1 SNHLY, CDR2 FYNNEI. The V and J ends lost 4 bases and 10 bases, in that order; junction bases with no gene match: 10. This CDR3 has 14 amino acids. The DNA of the CDR3 is TGTGCCAGCAGTGGGACTAGAACCTTCGGAGAGCAGTTCTTC. Its protein is CASSGTRTFGEQFF.

The V call is TRBV10-3, the J call TRBJ2-6; 7 bases map to TRBD1. Germline V gives CDR1 ENHRY, CDR2 SYGVKD. The CDR3 runs 17 residues. Trimming at V came to 7 bases and at J to 2 bases, leaving 11 bases not matched to a gene. This chain's CDR3 is CAITPTQGDAGANVLTF. In DNA form, the CDR3 reads TGTGCCATCACCCCCACTCAGGGGGATGCTGGGGCCAACGTCCTGACTTTC.

V and J are TRBV5-4 and TRBJ1-6; 11 bases match TRBD1. Germline lookup yields CDR1 SGHNT and CDR2 YYREEE (reference sequence). The V and J ends lost 3 bases and 8 bases, in that order; junction bases with no gene match: 4. The CDR3 runs 15 residues. The CDR3 protein is CASSSGDRGYSPLHF. In DNA form, the CDR3 reads TGTGCCAGCAGCTCCGGGGACAGGGGGTATTCACCCCTCCACTTT.

This chain joins TRBV5-8 and TRBJ2-2; D is undetermined. CDR1 is SGHTS, CDR2 YDEGEE, per germline. The CDR3 runs 15 residues. Trimming left V 0 bases short and J 5 bases short, with 11 bases between. The CDR3 DNA sequence: TGTGCCAGCAGCTTGGGGCAGCGCGGAACCGGGGAGCTGTTTTTT. It specifies CASSLGQRGTGELFF.

The CDR3 DNA is TGTGCCATCAGTGAGTCAACTAGCGGGAGTAATGAGCAGTTCTTC. It yields the protein CAISESTSGSNEQFF. This chain connects TRBV10-3 to TRBJ2-1, with 11 bases aligning to TRBD2. From germline, CDR1 is ENHRY and CDR2 SYGVKD. The CDR3 is 15 residues long. After removal of 0 bases from V and 7 bases from J, the junction contained 2 bases not matched to a gene.

V and J are TRBV9 and TRBJ2-7; 8 bases line up with TRBD2. Germline assignment: CDR1 SGDLS and CDR2 YYNGEE. The J segment lost 5 bases and the V segment lost 3 bases, leaving 19 bases of the junction unmatched. The CDR3 spans 18 residues. CDR3 in DNA: TGTGCCAGCAGCGAGTCGCCTACGGCGGGAGGCCGTTTCGACGAGCAGTACTTC. It codes for CASSESPTAGGRFDEQYF.

This clone was counted only a few times. The rearrangement joins TRBV4-3 to TRBJ2-7, with a tentative D call TRBD1 (6 bases). The CDR3 runs 15 residues. Germline V gene lookup returns CDR1 LGHNA and CDR2 YSLEER. Deletions cut 4 bases from V and 2 bases from J, with 15 bases between. The chain's CDR3 is CASSPLPGDTYEQYF. DNA of the CDR3: TGCGCCAGCAGCCCCCTCCCAGGGGATACCTACGAGCAGTACTTC.

The chain has TRBV5-1 and TRBJ1-2; the match to TRBD1 covers 9 bases. V shed 3 bases and J 4 bases; nucleotides not matched to a gene: 7. CDR1 is SGHRS and CDR2 is YFSETQ in the germline V gene. This CDR3 spans 15 amino acids. CDR3 residues: CASSSRTGEVYGYTF. The CDR3 DNA is TGCGCCAGCAGCTCCAGGACAGGGGAGGTCTATGGCTACACCTTC.

This clone was counted a single time. One junction end disagrees with the germline gene, perhaps due to a read error. The V call is TRBV5-1, the J call TRBJ1-2; D uncertain. The V gene's germline CDR1 is SGHRS and CDR2 YFSETQ. The CDR3 totals 15 residues. CDR3 amino acids: CASSPVLRGGYVYTF. The CDR3 DNA reads TGCGCCAGCAGCCCGGTACTACGCGGTGGCTATGTCTACACCTTC.

This rearrangement joins TRBV5-4 to TRBJ2-1; 9 bases fit TRBD2. Germline values: CDR1 SGHNT, CDR2 YYREEE (reference sequence). Trimming cost V 0 bases and J 4 bases; bases outside gene matches: 2. The CDR3 is made up of 15 amino acids. The CDR3: CASSLALAGYNEQFF. The DNA of the CDR3 is TGTGCCAGCAGCTTGGCACTAGCGGGTTACAATGAGCAGTTCTTC.

This clone was detected once. The rearrangement uses TRBV30 and TRBJ2-1, with TRBD1 identical over 9 bases. Germline CDR1 reads GTSNPN; CDR2 reads SVGIG (reference sequence). Trimming at V came to 4 bases and at J to 8 bases, leaving 9 bases not matched to a gene. The CDR3 consists of 14 residues. As DNA, the CDR3 is TGTGCCTGGACTACCGGGACAGGGTTTCATGAGCAGTTCTTC. The encoded protein is CAWTTGTGFHEQFF.

The rearrangement uses TRBV9 and TRBJ2-1; 10 bases match TRBD1. The length of the CDR3 is 15 residues. V trimming: 0 bases; J trimming: 6 bases; junction bases outside the gene matches: 3. Germline V gives CDR1 SGDLS, CDR2 YYNGEE. In DNA form, the CDR3 reads TGTGCCAGCAGCGTAGGGACAGGGGGTCTCAATGAGCAGTTCTTC. Translation: CASSVGTGGLNEQFF.

V gene TRBV28 combines with J gene TRBJ1-2; a weak D match, TRBD1 (6 bases). The V end was cut by 1 base, the J end by 4 bases, with 10 bases between. Germline CDR1 MDHEN, CDR2 SYDVKM. The CDR3 runs 14 residues. The CDR3 DNA follows: TGTGCCAGCAGTTTATTAGGACAGTTCTATGGCTACACCTTC. As protein: CASSLLGQFYGYTF.

The genes are TRBV18 and TRBJ1-4; D gene ambiguous. V lost 4 bases and J lost 5, with 14 bases in between. Germline CDR1 is KGHSH and CDR2 is LQKENI. The CDR3 extends over 15 amino acids. CDR3 sequence: CASSLLGSQNEKLFF. CDR3 in DNA: TGTGCCAGCTCACTTTTGGGCAGCCAAAATGAAAAACTGTTTTTT. The complete variable domain, with remaining parts taken from reference TRBV18 and TRBJ1-4, reads NAGVMQNPRHLVRRRGQEARLRCSPMKGHSHVYWYRQLPEEGLKFMVYLQKENIIDESGMPKERFSAEFPKEGPSILRIQQVVRGDSAAYFCASSLLGSQNEKLFFGSGTQLSVL.

A remark on this clone: At one boundary the junction diverges from the germline segment, which might be a read error. The V gene is TRBV5-1, the J gene TRBJ1-6; no clear D. The CDR3 contains 15 residues. Germline V gives CDR1 SGHRS, CDR2 YFSETQ. The CDR3 is CASTLEAESSSPLHF. As DNA, the CDR3 is TGCGCCAGCACCTTGGAGGCGGAATCGAGTTCACCCCTCCACTTT.

The J gene is TRBJ2-5, the V gene TRBV7-2; D gene uncertain. Trimming left V 0 bases short and J 2 bases short, with 4 bases between. This CDR3 spans 13 amino acids. CDR1 SGHTA and CDR2 FQGNSA come from the germline V gene. In DNA form, the CDR3 reads TGTGCCAGCAGCTTAGCCCTACAAGAGACCCAGTACTTC. As protein: CASSLALQETQYF.

J is TRBJ2-5 and V is TRBV6-1; the match to TRBD1 covers 8 bases. Germline V gives CDR1 MNHNS, CDR2 SASEGT. CDR3 size: 14 residues. V dropped 6 bases and J dropped 1; count of bases not matched to a gene: 4. CDR3 sequence: CASSQDRGQETQYF. The CDR3, as DNA: TGTGCCAGCAGCCAAGACAGGGGCCAAGAGACCCAGTACTTC.